This TCR beta chain was captured by sequencing in a study of control samples from healthy donors and cancer patients (dated by TCRdb to 2020 to 2022). The CDR3 holds 13 amino acids from the cysteine to the phenylalanine. Solely the CDR3 DNA is kept, with 39 bases framed from the first base. The germline V gene (reference sequence) sets CDR1 to LNHDA and CDR2 to SQIVND. The germline ends are 9 bases apart after V is trimmed by 1 base and J by 5 bases. In regard to this clone: It has no known antigen specificity. No much larger clonotype is one base removed from it; base qualities were not supplied.

The method was the immunoSEQ multiplex PCR assay. Imported from immuneACCESS, the table was reduced by TCRdb to in-frame sequences with V and J called. These copies leave out some clones; in studies compared against another copy, an unresolved V gene accounts for under half, and the cause of the remainder is not known. The sample table shows 150,000 to 200,000 clones, and approximately 90% are seen once. Roughly 0.64% of the sample belongs to the ten largest clones. This TCR came from a woman aged 25 to 39 in good health. The V and J segments used are TRBV19 and TRBJ2-7; the D segment cannot be called with confidence. The material sequenced was blood. CDR3 loop: CASSIVVGNEQYF. The DNA sequence is TGTGCCAGTAGTATAGTGGTGGGGAACGAGCAGTACTTC.